Following are 14 T cell receptor beta chains from one sample sequenced in a study of T cell repertoires in cytomegalovirus infection. Their antigens remain unidentified. TCRdb fed the reads into MiXCR, producing one record per CDR3 protein. The repertoire holds fewer than 1,000,000 distinct CDR3 sequences, about a third seen once, with over 12% in the top ten. The specimen was cultured CD8+ T cells from PBMCs, collected from culture after CMV antigen stimulation. All receptors come from a human donor in good health (CMV status not recorded). Some clones in this sample may be carry-over from other donors' samples.

This clonotype appeared many times. The chain links TRBV12-3 or TRBV12-4 to TRBJ2-4; 8 bases are shared with TRBD1. V dropped 3 bases and J dropped 7; count of bases not matched to a gene: 23. CDR3 size: 20 residues. CDR3 coding DNA: TGTGCCAGCAGTTTTTGGGTCAGGGGGCCATCCACTGACTCTTCGAACATTCAGTACTTC. Protein product: CASSFWVRGPSTDSSNIQYF.

The CDR3: CASSLRENSTNEKLFF. In nucleotides, the CDR3 is TGTGCCAGCAGTTTAAGGGAGAATTCAACTAATGAAAAACTGTTTTTT. The chain couples TRBV27 to TRBJ1-4; no firm D call. The CDR3 totals 16 residues. Germline V gene lookup returns CDR1 MNHEY and CDR2 SMNVEV (reference sequence). V lost 2 bases and J 0 bases, leaving 10 bases between the germline ends.

In this sample, this clonotype turned up a few times. The chain is built from TRBV6-2 or TRBV6-3 and TRBJ2-2; D is undetermined. Between the trimmed V and J ends, which lost 2 bases and 6 bases, there was a span of 4 bases. The germline V gene encodes CDR1 MNHEY and CDR2 SVGEGT. The CDR3 runs to 12 residues. CDR3 nucleotide sequence: TGTGCCAGCAGTTACGACGCCGGGGAGCTGTTTTTT. Protein product: CASSYDAGELFF.

The chain combines TRBV7-9 with TRBJ2-3; perhaps TRBD2 as D (5 bases). There are 15 residues in the CDR3. Germline CDR1 is SEHNR and CDR2 is FQNEAQ (reference sequence). Trimming left V 3 bases short and J 4 bases short, with 14 bases between. The CDR3 DNA reads TGTGCCAGCAGCTTGCGGTTTGGTAGCGCAGATACGCAGTATTTT. Protein product: CASSLRFGSADTQYF.

This clonotype appeared a single time. The chain recombines TRBV20-1 with TRBJ1-3; tentative D call: TRBD1 (5 bases). Trimming took off 5 bases at V and 4 bases at J, with 18 bases between the two ends. CDR1 and CDR2 (germline): DFQATT, SNEGSKA (reference sequence). CDR3 length equals 15 residues. The CDR3 sequence is CSASSPTGFGNTIYF. DNA of the CDR3: TGCAGTGCTTCCTCCCCCACAGGATTCGGAAACACCATATATTTT.

The V and J genes are TRBV29-1 and TRBJ2-2; 9 bases agree with TRBD1. Germline V lookup: CDR1 SQVTM, CDR2 ANQGSEA. The CDR3 consists of 17 residues. V lost 6 bases and J lost 0; bases outside the gene matches: 11. CDR3 loop: CSVDQTGQGPNTGELFF. DNA for the CDR3: TGCAGCGTGGATCAGACGGGACAGGGACCGAACACCGGGGAGCTGTTTTTT.

This chain joins TRBV2 and TRBJ2-1; D not certain. V lost 4 bases and J lost 5, with 15 bases in between. CDR1 SNHLY and CDR2 FYNNEI come from the germline V gene. This CDR3 contains 15 residues. The CDR3 sequence: CASSAVTPVDNEQFF. Written as DNA, the CDR3 is TGTGCCAGCAGTGCTGTGACCCCAGTCGACAATGAGCAGTTCTTC.

The V and J genes are TRBV7-9 and TRBJ2-3, with TRBD1 identical over 9 bases. The CDR3 extends over 16 amino acids. J gave up 4 bases and V 5 bases, and 10 bases lay outside the gene matches. Germline-derived CDR1 and CDR2 are SEHNR and FQNEAQ (reference sequence). The CDR3 nucleotides are TGTGCCAGCAGCCGGGGACAGGGAAGAGGGGCAGATACGCAGTATTTT. As protein: CASSRGQGRGADTQYF.

The J gene is TRBJ2-3, the V gene TRBV9; 7 bases map to TRBD1. Germline values: CDR1 SGDLS, CDR2 YYNGEE. V trimming: 0 bases; J trimming: 6 bases; junction bases outside the gene matches: 22. CDR3 length: 20 residues. The CDR3 sequence: CASSVVNLRTTGPLQDTQYF. The CDR3 nucleotides read TGTGCCAGCAGCGTAGTAAATTTGCGAACGACAGGGCCCCTTCAGGATACGCAGTATTTT.

The chain uses TRBV7-4 and TRBJ2-1, with 7 positions matching TRBD2. Germline V gives CDR1 SGHVT, CDR2 SQSDAQ. Trimming removed 5 bases from V and 0 bases from J; junction bases left unmatched: 10. This CDR3 region has 17 residues. CDR3 sequence (DNA): TGTGCCAGCAGCCCGAGCGTGCGGGAGATCTCCTACAATGAGCAGTTCTTC. Translated, it gives CASSPSVREISYNEQFF.

The V gene is TRBV5-6, the J gene TRBJ2-3; TRBD1 matches at 7 bases. Losses at the gene ends were 4 bases for V and 4 bases for J; bases not matched to a gene: 6. Germline values: CDR1 SGHDT, CDR2 YYEEEE. CDR3 size: 14 residues. The CDR3 bases are TGTGCCAGCAGCACGACAGGGTGGGCAGATACGCAGTATTTT. Its protein is CASSTTGWADTQYF.

At least ten counts were recorded for this clonotype. DNA of the CDR3: TGTGCCAGCAGCTTTCTAGGGGTTAAGGCAACTAATGAAAAACTGTTTTTT. Amino acids: CASSFLGVKATNEKLFF. The chain joins TRBV7-2 to TRBJ1-4; the D gene is possibly TRBD1 (5 bases). Trimming removed 3 bases at V and 0 bases at J, with 14 bases between. CDR1 is SGHTA, CDR2 FQGNSA, per germline. The CDR3 contains 17 residues.

This clonotype appeared a few times. The chain carries TRBV7-9 and TRBJ1-2, with D perhaps TRBD1 (5 bases). The CDR3 extends over 12 amino acids. Germline lookup yields CDR1 SEHNR and CDR2 FQNEAQ (reference sequence). V shed 1 base and J shed 13 bases, with 13 bases lying between them. The CDR3 region is CASSLGIRVGTF. As DNA, the CDR3 is TGTGCCAGCAGCTTAGGTATCAGGGTCGGCACCTTC.

The genes are TRBV9 and TRBJ2-3; TRBD2 matches at 9 bases. V lost 0 bases and J lost 8; bases outside the gene matches: 10. In germline, CDR1 is SGDLS, CDR2 YYNGEE. There are 16 residues in the CDR3. The CDR3 is CASSVGGLAGRATQYF. The DNA for the CDR3 is TGTGCCAGCAGCGTAGGGGGGCTAGCGGGAAGGGCTACGCAGTATTTT.